These 3 T cell receptor beta chains came from one sample sequenced in a study of blood T cell repertoires in COVID-19 (dated by TCRdb to between 2020 and 2021). The library relied on the immunoSEQ multiplex PCR assay. Imported from immuneACCESS, the table was reduced by TCRdb to in-frame sequences with V and J called. These copies leave out some clones; in studies compared against another copy, an unresolved V gene accounts for under half, and the cause of the remainder is not known. This sample has fewer than 90,000 clones in its table, and less than 80% of those were observed once. The ten largest clones represent 4% to 5% of the sample. Sequencing input: peripheral blood. Receptors were obtained from a woman aged 50 to 60 with acute or convalescent COVID-19.

This CDR3 reads CASSFRGSNQPQHF. The CDR3 DNA reads TGTGCCAGCAGTTTCAGGGGCAGCAATCAGCCCCAGCATTTT. The chain uses TRBV6-2 or TRBV6-3 and TRBJ1-5, with a possible D match to TRBD1 (6 bases). Germline CDR1 MNHEY, CDR2 SVGEGT. The CDR3 sequence is 14 residues long. With 4 bases removed from V and 1 base from J, the gap between germline ends came to 8 bases.

CDR3 nucleotides: TGTGCCATCAGTGACGACAGGGGCCCTAATGAAAAACTGTTTTTT. Residues: CAISDDRGPNEKLFF. The rearrangement links TRBV10-3 to TRBJ1-4, with 8 bases fitting TRBD1. Trimming removed 3 bases from V and 3 bases from J; junction bases left unmatched: 3. Germline V gives CDR1 ENHRY, CDR2 SYGVKD. The CDR3 extends over 15 amino acids.

V gene TRBV5-1 combines with J gene TRBJ2-5; D is possibly TRBD1 (6 bases). The CDR3 extends over 18 amino acids. Trimming stripped 4 bases from V and 2 bases from J, with 24 bases between. Germline V lookup: CDR1 SGHRS, CDR2 YFSETQ. CDR3 DNA sequence: TGCGCCAGCAGCACTAGAGGGACATCGATCAGAGGGCAAGAGACCCAGTACTTC. Its translation: CASSTRGTSIRGQETQYF.